Given below is one T cell receptor (beta chain) in context. Its specificity is not known. This record belongs to a study of cytomegalovirus exposure and HLA in healthy donors. Overall study context: Membership in the Caucasian-associated ancestry cluster was found for 75% to 90% of 350 to 450 genotyped donors.

Study-level points and caveats: In a later analysis, productive TCRs from donors in an Asian-associated ancestry cluster reportedly carried fewer N-insertions than the cohort mean. The listing of roughly 160 TCR beta chains classed them as cytomegalovirus-associated.

The primer mix had 60 Vbeta and 13 Jbeta primers. As processed by the authors: Roughly 10 million shared chains were among approximately 80 million unique TCR beta chains counted in a later analysis. Generated by immunoSEQ multiplex PCR, the TCRdb table keeps only in-frame clones and is missing some. The V and J calls and clone size are taken from that table; D and trimming were inferred from the DNA. The sample shows some 120,000 clones, 70% to 90% of them seen only once. Germline V gene data show CDR1 as SGDLS and CDR2 as YYNGEE. The CDR3 spans 14 residues. With 3 bases clipped from V and 8 bases from J, the junction kept 6 bases outside the gene matches.

The sample comprised PBMCs. This TCR was recovered from a man in his forties in good health and CMV-seronegative. The rearrangement uses TRBV9 and TRBJ1-5, with TRBD1 identical over 9 bases. CDR3 in DNA: TGTGCCAGCAGCGAAGGGACAGGGAGGGAGCCCCAGCATTTT. This sequence encodes CASSEGTGREPQHF.